The clone carrying this T cell receptor beta chain was counted a few times. The antigen remains undetermined. For the second PCR, which ran for roughly 7 to 11 cycles, a sample-barcoded 5' primer and a J-beta primer mix were used. TCRdb analysed the 5' RACE reads with MiXCR anew, one entry per CDR3 protein. The table records approximately 730,000 distinct CDR3 sequences, 53% of them present only once. The length of the CDR3 is 15 residues. The germline V and J ends were trimmed by 3 bases and 0 bases, with 11 bases remaining between them. Germline V lookup: CDR1 MNHNS, CDR2 SASEGT. The data are from a study of blood T cells in healthy people across ages. Study-wide findings and caveats: Donor CMV status was unknown, possibly confounding expanded clonotype changes. Observed TCR beta diversity showed a strong correlation with the percentage of naive T cells as measured by flow cytometry.

Russia was home to the donors, healthy Caucasian individuals aged roughly 6 to 95. Sample: blood. J is TRBJ1-2 and V is TRBV6-1; TRBD1 is a possible D gene (6 bases). The receptor comes from a man older than 75 in good health. CDR3 coding DNA: TGTGCCAGCAGTGAGGGGGCAGCTACTAACTATGGCTACACCTTC. Its protein product is CASSEGAATNYGYTF.